The rows below give T cell receptor beta chains drawn from one sample of a study of blood T cell repertoires in COVID-19. The method was immunoSEQ multiplex PCR; TCRdb's version includes in-frame clones alone and lacks a portion of them. Of more than 85,000 clones detected, around 86% appear once; the ten largest clones hold less than 45%. Sequencing was carried out using peripheral blood. These receptors came from a man older than 75 with acute or convalescent COVID-19. The CDR3 runs from the conserved cysteine through the conserved F or W. D genes are given only for firm matches. The listing skips clone size in some rows; elsewhere it reads once, few, many or a size class.

clone size | J gene | D gene | V gene | CDR3 protein | CDR3 DNA
NA | TRBJ2-5 | TRBD1 | TRBV29-1 | CSVRYTGGRETQYF | TGCAGCGTCCGATACACAGGGGGTCGAGAGACCCAGTACTTC
few | TRBJ2-7 | NA | TRBV19 | CASSNTGSYEQYF | TGTGCCAGTAGTAACACAGGGAGCTACGAGCAGTACTTC
few | TRBJ1-1 | NA | TRBV3-1/TRBV3-2 | CASSHKAGQTEAFF | TGTGCCAGCAGCCACAAAGCCGGACAGACTGAAGCTTTCTTT
NA | TRBJ2-1 | TRBD2 | TRBV10-3 | CAISSTSRPDNEQFF | TGTGCCATCAGTTCGACTAGCAGACCAGACAATGAGCAGTTCTTC
few | TRBJ2-1 | TRBD1 | TRBV7-6 | CASSFTGDLFRKQFF | TGTGCCAGCAGCTTCACAGGGGACCTTTTTAGAAAGCAGTTCTTC
NA | TRBJ2-7 | NA | TRBV14 | CASSRGAVSYEQYF | TGTGCCAGCAGCCGGGGCGCGGTTTCTTACGAACAGTACTTC
NA | TRBJ2-5 | TRBD1 | TRBV6-2/TRBV6-3 | CASSPGQGSLYQETQYF | TGTGCCAGCAGTCCAGGACAGGGCTCACTCTACCAAGAGACCCAGTACTTC
few | TRBJ2-6 | NA | TRBV18 | CASHGQLTLSGANVLTF | TGTGCCAGTCACGGACAGCTAACCCTCTCTGGGGCCAACGTCCTGACTTTC
NA | TRBJ2-3 | TRBD2 | TRBV19 | CASSMAGTTRRTDTQYF | TGTGCCAGTAGTATGGCCGGGACTACCAGAAGGACAGATACGCAGTATTTT
NA | TRBJ2-5 | NA | TRBV2 | CASSSPGLLETQYF | TGTGCCAGCAGCTCGCCGGGACTTTTGGAGACCCAGTACTTC
NA | TRBJ1-2 | NA | TRBV7-8 | CASSLTGYYGYTF | TGTGCCAGCAGCCTAACAGGGTACTATGGCTACACCTTC
NA | TRBJ2-5 | TRBD2 | TRBV19 | CASTEGPTVAGHQETQYF | TGTGCCAGCACCGAAGGTCCCACGGTAGCGGGACACCAAGAGACCCAGTACTTC
NA | TRBJ2-1 | TRBD2 | TRBV7-9 | CASSLWTSGRFNEQFF | TGTGCCAGCAGCCTATGGACTAGCGGGAGGTTCAATGAGCAGTTCTTC
NA | TRBJ2-1 | NA | TRBV19 | CASGPGRVIYNEQFF | TGTGCCAGTGGGCCGGGCAGGGTGATCTACAATGAGCAGTTCTTC
few | TRBJ2-3 | TRBD2 | TRBV27 | CASSPSGRAKDTQYF | TGTGCCAGCAGCCCTAGCGGGAGGGCCAAGGATACGCAGTATTTT
NA | TRBJ1-1 | NA | TRBV7-2 | CASSLVSTGNTEAFF | TGTGCCAGCAGCTTAGTCTCAACAGGGAACACTGAAGCTTTCTTT
NA | TRBJ1-2 | TRBD1 | TRBV28 | CASGYWDSVGYGYTF | TGTGCCAGCGGTTATTGGGACAGCGTTGGCTATGGCTACACCTTC
NA | TRBJ2-3 | NA | TRBV7-3 | CASSLTVQSTDTQYF | TGTGCCAGCAGCTTAACGGTACAGAGCACAGATACGCAGTATTTT
NA | TRBJ1-5 | TRBD1 | TRBV19 | CASSMDRPRNQPQHF | TGTGCCAGTAGTATGGACAGGCCCCGAAATCAGCCCCAGCATTTT
NA | TRBJ2-7 | TRBD2 | TRBV27 | CASCRAGGWYEQYF | TGTGCCAGCTGTCGTGCGGGGGGCTGGTACGAGCAGTACTTC
NA | TRBJ2-7 | NA | TRBV4-1 | CASSQEQLTSYEQYF | TGCGCCAGCAGCCAAGAACAGCTTACCTCCTACGAGCAGTACTTC
NA | TRBJ1-4 | TRBD1 | TRBV5-1 | CASSLGTGTGARTTGELFF | TGCGCCAGCAGCTTGGGGACCGGGACAGGGGCCAGAACGACGGGGGAACTGTTTTTT
few | TRBJ1-1 | NA | TRBV3-1/TRBV3-2 | CASSQATGSTEAFF | TGTGCCAGCAGCCAAGCTACGGGAAGCACTGAAGCTTTCTTT
NA | TRBJ1-1 | NA | TRBV18 | CASSPRAGLMNTEAFF | TGTGCCAGCTCACCGAGGGCAGGTTTGATGAACACTGAAGCTTTCTTT
few | TRBJ1-6 | NA | TRBV27 | CASRINNSPLHF | TGTGCCAGCAGAATCAATAATTCACCCCTCCACTTT
NA | TRBJ2-7 | TRBD1 | TRBV28 | CASSLTPHGQDRYF | TGTGCCAGCAGTTTAACCCCCCATGGACAGGATCGGTACTTC
once | TRBJ1-2 | TRBD1 | TRBV5-1 | CASSPGQGPYGYTF | TGCGCCAGCAGCCCCGGACAGGGGCCCTATGGCTACACCTTC
NA | TRBJ1-1 | TRBD1 | TRBV2 | CASSDQGVMNTEAFF | TGTGCCAGCAGTGACCAGGGGGTGATGAACACTGAAGCTTTCTTT